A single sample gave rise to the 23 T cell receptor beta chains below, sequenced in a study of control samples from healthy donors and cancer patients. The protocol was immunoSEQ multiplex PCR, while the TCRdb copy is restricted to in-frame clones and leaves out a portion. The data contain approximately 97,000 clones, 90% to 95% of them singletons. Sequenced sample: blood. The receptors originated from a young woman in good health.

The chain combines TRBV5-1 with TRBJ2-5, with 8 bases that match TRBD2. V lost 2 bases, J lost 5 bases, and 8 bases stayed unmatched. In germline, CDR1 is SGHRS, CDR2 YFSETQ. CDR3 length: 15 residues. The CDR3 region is CASSFSGAREETQYF. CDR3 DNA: TGCGCCAGCAGCTTTAGCGGGGCACGAGAGGAGACCCAGTACTTC.

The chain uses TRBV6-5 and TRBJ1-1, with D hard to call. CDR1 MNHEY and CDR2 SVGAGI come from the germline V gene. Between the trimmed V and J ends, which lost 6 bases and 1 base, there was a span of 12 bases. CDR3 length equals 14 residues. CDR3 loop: CASRNRASNTEAFF. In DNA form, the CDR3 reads TGTGCCAGCAGGAACCGGGCCTCGAACACTGAAGCTTTCTTT.

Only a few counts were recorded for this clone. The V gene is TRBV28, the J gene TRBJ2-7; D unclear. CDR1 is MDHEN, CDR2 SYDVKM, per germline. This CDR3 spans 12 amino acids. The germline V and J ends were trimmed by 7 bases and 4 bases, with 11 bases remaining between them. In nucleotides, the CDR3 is TGTGCCAGCATAGGTAACCGGTACGAGCAGTACTTC. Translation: CASIGNRYEQYF.

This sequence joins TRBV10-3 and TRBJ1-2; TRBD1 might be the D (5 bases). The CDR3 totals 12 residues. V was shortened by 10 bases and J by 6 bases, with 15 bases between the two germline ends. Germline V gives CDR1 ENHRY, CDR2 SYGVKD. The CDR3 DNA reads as TGTGCCACTGCTGGGGGTACGGATGGCTACACCTTC. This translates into CATAGGTDGYTF.

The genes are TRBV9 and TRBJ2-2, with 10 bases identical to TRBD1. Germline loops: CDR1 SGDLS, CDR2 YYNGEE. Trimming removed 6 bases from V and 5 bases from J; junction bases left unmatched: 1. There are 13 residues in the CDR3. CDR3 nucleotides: TGTGCCAGCACGGGACAGGGGACCGGGGAGCTGTTTTTT. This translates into CASTGQGTGELFF.

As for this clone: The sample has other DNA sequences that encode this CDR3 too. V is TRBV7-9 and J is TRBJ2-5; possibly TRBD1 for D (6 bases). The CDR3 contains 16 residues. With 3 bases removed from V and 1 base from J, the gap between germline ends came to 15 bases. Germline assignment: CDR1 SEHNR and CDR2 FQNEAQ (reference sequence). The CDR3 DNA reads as TGTGCCAGCAGCTTTGTTTCGGGACACCTCCAAGAGACCCAGTACTTC. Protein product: CASSFVSGHLQETQYF.

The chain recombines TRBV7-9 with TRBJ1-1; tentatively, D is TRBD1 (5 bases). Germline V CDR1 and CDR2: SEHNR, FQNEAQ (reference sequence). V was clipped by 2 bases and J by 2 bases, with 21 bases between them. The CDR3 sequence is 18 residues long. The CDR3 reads CASSLIRPPDTRNTEAFF. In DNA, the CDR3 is TGTGCCAGCAGCTTAATTCGCCCCCCGGACACAAGAAACACTGAAGCTTTCTTT.

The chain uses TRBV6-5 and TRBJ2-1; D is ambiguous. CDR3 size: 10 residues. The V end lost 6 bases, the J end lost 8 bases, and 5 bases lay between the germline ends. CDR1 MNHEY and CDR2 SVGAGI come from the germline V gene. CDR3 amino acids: CASRTYEQFF. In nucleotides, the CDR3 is TGTGCCAGCAGGACTTATGAGCAGTTCTTC.

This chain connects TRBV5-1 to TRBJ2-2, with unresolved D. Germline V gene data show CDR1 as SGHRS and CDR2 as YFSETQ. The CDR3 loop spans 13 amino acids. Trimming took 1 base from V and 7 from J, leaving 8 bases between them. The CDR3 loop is CASSLNLGGELFF. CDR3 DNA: TGCGCCAGCAGCTTGAACCTAGGCGGGGAGCTGTTTTTT.

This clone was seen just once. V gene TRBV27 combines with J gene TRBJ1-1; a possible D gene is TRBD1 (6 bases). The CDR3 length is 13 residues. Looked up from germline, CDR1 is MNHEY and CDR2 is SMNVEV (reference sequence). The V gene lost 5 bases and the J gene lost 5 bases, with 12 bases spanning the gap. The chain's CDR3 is CASSPHRETEAFF. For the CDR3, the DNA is TGTGCCAGCAGTCCCCACAGGGAAACTGAAGCTTTCTTT.

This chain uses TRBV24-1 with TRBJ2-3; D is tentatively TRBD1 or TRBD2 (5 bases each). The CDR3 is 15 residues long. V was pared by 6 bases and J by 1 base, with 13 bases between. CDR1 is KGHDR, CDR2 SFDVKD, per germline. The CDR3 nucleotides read TGTGCCACCAGTTTACCCGGGACCCGCACAGATACGCAGTATTTT. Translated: CATSLPGTRTDTQYF.

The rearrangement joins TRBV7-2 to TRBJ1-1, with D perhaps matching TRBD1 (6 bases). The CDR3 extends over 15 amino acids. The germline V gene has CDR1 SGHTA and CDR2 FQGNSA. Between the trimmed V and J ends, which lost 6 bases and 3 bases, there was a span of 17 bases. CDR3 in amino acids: CASSSGRGRDTEAFF. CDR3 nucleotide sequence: TGTGCCAGCAGTTCTGGCAGGGGTAGGGACACTGAAGCTTTCTTT.

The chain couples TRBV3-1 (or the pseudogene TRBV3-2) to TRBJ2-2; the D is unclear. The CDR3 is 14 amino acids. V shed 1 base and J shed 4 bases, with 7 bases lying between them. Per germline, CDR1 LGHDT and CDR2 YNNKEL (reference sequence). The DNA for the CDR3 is TGTGCCAGCAGCCAAGCTAGGGTCACCGGGGAGCTGTTTTTT. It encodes CASSQARVTGELFF.

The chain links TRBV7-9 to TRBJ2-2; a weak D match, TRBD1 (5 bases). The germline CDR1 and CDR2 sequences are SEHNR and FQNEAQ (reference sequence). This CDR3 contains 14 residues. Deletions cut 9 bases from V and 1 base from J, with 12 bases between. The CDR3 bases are TGTGCCAGGACAGACGGAAGGAACACCGGGGAGCTGTTTTTT. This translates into CARTDGRNTGELFF.

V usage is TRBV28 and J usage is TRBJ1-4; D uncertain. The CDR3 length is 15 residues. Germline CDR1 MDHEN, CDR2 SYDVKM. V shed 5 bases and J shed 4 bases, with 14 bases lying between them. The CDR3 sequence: CASSPLGRVNEKLFF. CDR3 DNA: TGTGCCAGCAGTCCTCTCGGACGTGTTAATGAAAAACTGTTTTTT. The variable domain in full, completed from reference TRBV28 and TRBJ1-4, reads DVKVTQSSRYLVKRTGEKVFLECVQDMDHENMFWYRQDPGLGLRLIYFSYDVKMKEKGDIPEGYSVSREKKERFSLILESASTNQTSMYLCASSPLGRVNEKLFFGSGTQLSVL.

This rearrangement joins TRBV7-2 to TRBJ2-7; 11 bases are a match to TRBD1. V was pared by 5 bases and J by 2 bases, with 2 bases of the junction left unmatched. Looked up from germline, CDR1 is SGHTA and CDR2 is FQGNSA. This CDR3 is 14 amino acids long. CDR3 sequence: CASSQDRGPYEQYF. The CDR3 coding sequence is TGTGCCAGCAGCCAGGACAGGGGGCCCTACGAGCAGTACTTC. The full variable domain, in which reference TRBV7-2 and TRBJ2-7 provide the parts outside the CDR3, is GAGVSQSPSNKVTEKGKDVELRCDPISGHTALYWYRQSLGQGLEFLIYFQGNSAPDKSGLPSDRFSAERTGGSVSTLTIQRTQQEDSAVYLCASSQDRGPYEQYFGPGTRLTVT.

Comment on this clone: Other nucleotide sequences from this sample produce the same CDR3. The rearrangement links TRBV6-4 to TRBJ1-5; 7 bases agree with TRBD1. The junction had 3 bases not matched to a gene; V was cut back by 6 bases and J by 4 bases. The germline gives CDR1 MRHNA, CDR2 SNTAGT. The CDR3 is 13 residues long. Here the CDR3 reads CASSRDSNQPQHF. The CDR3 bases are TGTGCCAGCAGCCGGGACAGTAATCAGCCCCAGCATTTT.

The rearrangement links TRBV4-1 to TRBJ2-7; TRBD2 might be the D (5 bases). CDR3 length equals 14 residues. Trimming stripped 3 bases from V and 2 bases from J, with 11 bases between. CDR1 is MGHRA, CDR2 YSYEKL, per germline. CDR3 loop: CASSQRTGTYEQYF. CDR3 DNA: TGCGCCAGCAGCCAGAGGACGGGGACCTACGAGCAGTACTTC.

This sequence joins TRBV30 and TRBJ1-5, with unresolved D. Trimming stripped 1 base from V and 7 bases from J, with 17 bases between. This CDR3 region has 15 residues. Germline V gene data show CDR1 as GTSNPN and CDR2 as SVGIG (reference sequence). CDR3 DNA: TGTGCCTGGAGTGCTACCCGGTTGTCTGGGCAGCCCCAGCATTTT. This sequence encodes CAWSATRLSGQPQHF.

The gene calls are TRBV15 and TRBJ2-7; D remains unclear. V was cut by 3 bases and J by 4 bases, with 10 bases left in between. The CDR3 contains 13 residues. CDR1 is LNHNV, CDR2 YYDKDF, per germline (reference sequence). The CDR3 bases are TGTGCCACCAGCAGTGAGGTCCGGTACGAGCAGTACTTC. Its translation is CATSSEVRYEQYF.

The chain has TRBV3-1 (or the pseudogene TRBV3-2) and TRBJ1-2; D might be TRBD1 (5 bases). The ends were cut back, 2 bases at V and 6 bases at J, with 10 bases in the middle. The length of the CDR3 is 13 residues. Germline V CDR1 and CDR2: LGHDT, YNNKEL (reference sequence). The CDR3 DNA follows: TGTGCCAGCAGCCAAACAGGAACTAATGGCTACACCTTC. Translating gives CASSQTGTNGYTF.

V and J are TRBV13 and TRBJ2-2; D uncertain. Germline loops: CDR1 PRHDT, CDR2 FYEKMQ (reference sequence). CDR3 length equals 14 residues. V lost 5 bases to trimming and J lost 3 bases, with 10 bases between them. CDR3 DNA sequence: TGTGCCAGCAGCCAAATTGACTACACCGGGGAGCTGTTTTTT. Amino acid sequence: CASSQIDYTGELFF.

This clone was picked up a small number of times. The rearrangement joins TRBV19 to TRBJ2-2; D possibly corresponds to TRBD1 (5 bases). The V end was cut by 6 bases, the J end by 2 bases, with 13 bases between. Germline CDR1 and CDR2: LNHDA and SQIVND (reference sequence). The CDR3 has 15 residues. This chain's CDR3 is CASRVGQTNTGELFF. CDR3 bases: TGTGCCAGTAGGGTGGGGCAGACCAACACCGGGGAGCTGTTTTTT.